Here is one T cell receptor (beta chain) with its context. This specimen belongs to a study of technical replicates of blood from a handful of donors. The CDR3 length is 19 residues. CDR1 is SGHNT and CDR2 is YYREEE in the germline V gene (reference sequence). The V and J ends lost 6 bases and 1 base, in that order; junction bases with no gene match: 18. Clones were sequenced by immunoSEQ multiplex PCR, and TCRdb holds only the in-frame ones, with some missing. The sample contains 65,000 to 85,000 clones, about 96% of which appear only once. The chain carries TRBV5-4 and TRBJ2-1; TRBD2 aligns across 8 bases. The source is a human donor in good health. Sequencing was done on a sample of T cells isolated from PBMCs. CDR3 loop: CASNPIRGGREASYNEQFF. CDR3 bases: TGTGCCAGCAATCCTATTAGGGGTGGGCGGGAGGCTTCCTACAATGAGCAGTTCTTC. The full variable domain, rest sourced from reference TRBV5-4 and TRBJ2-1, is ETGVTQSPTHLIKTRGQQVTLRCSSQSGHNTVSWYQQALGQGPQFIFQYYREEENGRGNFPPRFSGLQFPNYSSELNVNALELDDSALYLCASNPIRGGREASYNEQFFGPGTRLTVL.